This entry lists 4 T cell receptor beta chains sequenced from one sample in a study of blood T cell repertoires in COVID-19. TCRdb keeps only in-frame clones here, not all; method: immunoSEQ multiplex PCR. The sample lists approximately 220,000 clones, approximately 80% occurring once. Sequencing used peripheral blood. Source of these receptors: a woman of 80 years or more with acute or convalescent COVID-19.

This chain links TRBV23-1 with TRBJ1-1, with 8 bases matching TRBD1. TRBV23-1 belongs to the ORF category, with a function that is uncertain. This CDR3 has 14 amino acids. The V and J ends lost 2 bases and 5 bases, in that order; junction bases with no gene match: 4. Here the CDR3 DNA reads TGCGCCAGCAGTCAAACTCGACAGGGGACTGAAGCTTTCTTT. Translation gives CASSQTRQGTEAFF.

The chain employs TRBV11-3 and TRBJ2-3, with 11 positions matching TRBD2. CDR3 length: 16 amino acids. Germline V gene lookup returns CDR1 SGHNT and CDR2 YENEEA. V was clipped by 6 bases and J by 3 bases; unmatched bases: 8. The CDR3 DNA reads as TGTGCCAGCAGTTATAGACTAGCGGGGCTTACAGATACGCAGTATTTT. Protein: CASSYRLAGLTDTQYF.

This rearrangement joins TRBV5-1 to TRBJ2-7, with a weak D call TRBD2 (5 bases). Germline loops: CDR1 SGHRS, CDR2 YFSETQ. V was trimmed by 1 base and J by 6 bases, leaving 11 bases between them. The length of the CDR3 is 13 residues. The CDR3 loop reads CASSLRGIGEQYF. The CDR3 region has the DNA TGCGCCAGCAGCTTGCGGGGAATTGGCGAGCAGTACTTC. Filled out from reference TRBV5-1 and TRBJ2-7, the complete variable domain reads KAGVTQTPRYLIKTRGQQVTLSCSPISGHRSVSWYQQTPGQGLQFLFEYFSETQRNKGNFPGRFSGRQFSNSRSEMNVSTLELGDSALYLCASSLRGIGEQYFGPGTRLTVT.

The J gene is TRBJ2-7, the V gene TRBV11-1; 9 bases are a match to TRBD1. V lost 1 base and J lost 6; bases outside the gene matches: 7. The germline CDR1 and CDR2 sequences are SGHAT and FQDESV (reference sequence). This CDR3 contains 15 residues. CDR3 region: CASSLDWDRAGEQYF. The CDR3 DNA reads TGTGCCAGCAGCTTAGATTGGGACAGGGCTGGCGAGCAGTACTTC.